The rows below give T cell receptor beta chains drawn from one sample of a study of T cell repertoires in cytomegalovirus infection. Each CDR3 protein is one row after TCRdb ran MiXCR on the reads. The sample has 680,000 or so distinct CDR3 sequences, 35% seen once. What was sequenced was PBMCs. Source of these receptors: a human donor in good health (CMV status not recorded). Some clones in this sample may be carry-over from other donors' samples. CDR3s include the opening cysteine and the closing phenylalanine or tryptophan. Fields, in order: clone size, D gene, J gene, V gene, CDR3 protein, CDR3 DNA. D genes are given only for firm matches. For some rows the clone size is stated as once, few or many, or as a class when expanded; others skip it.

abundance: few; d_gene: .; j_gene: TRBJ1-5; v_gene: TRBV28; CDR3aa: CASSWVAGSNQPQHF; CDR3nt: TGTGCCAGCAGTTGGGTCGCAGGGAGCAATCAGCCCCAGCATTTT
abundance: many; d_gene: TRBD1; j_gene: TRBJ2-7; v_gene: TRBV7-9; CDR3aa: CASSPRRGQGAYEQYF; CDR3nt: TGTGCCAGCAGCCCTAGAAGGGGACAGGGGGCCTACGAGCAGTACTTC
abundance: .; d_gene: .; j_gene: TRBJ2-7; v_gene: TRBV28; CDR3aa: CASSVDRSREQYF; CDR3nt: TGTGCCAGCAGTGTTGACAGGAGCAGGGAGCAGTACTTC
abundance: .; d_gene: TRBD2; j_gene: TRBJ2-5; v_gene: TRBV28; CDR3aa: CASSLSLSSGGAVQETQYF; CDR3nt: TGTGCCAGCAGTTTGAGTTTGTCTAGCGGGGGGGCGGTCCAAGAGACCCAGTACTTC
abundance: .; d_gene: .; j_gene: TRBJ2-3; v_gene: TRBV24-1; CDR3aa: CATSPPLGYKQYF; CDR3nt: TGTGCCACCAGCCCCCCCCTAGGGTACAAGCAGTATTTT
abundance: .; d_gene: .; j_gene: TRBJ2-1; v_gene: TRBV19; CDR3aa: CASSSQGGGYNEQFF; CDR3nt: TGTGCCAGTAGTTCCCAGGGGGGAGGTTACAATGAGCAGTTCTTC
abundance: .; d_gene: TRBD1; j_gene: TRBJ1-1; v_gene: TRBV7-9; CDR3aa: CASSPPTGPLNTEAFF; CDR3nt: TGTGCCAGCAGCCCACCGACAGGGCCCTTGAACACTGAAGCTTTCTTT
abundance: few; d_gene: TRBD1; j_gene: TRBJ1-2; v_gene: TRBV11-2; CDR3aa: CASSSRTGGSLNYGYTF; CDR3nt: TGTGCCAGCAGCTCCCGGACAGGGGGTTCCCTAAACTATGGCTACACCTTC
abundance: .; d_gene: TRBD1; j_gene: TRBJ1-5; v_gene: TRBV28; CDR3aa: CASSPYRGSNQPQHF; CDR3nt: TGTGCCAGCAGTCCTTACAGGGGTAGCAATCAGCCCCAGCATTTT
abundance: .; d_gene: .; j_gene: TRBJ1-1; v_gene: TRBV27; CDR3aa: CASSLGRAASEAFF; CDR3nt: TGTGCCAGCAGTTTAGGCAGGGCCGCCTCTGAAGCTTTCTTT
abundance: .; d_gene: TRBD1; j_gene: TRBJ2-7; v_gene: TRBV20-1; CDR3aa: CSAPGTGAYEQYF; CDR3nt: TGCAGTGCGCCCGGGACAGGGGCCTACGAGCAGTACTTC
abundance: .; d_gene: TRBD1; j_gene: TRBJ2-7; v_gene: TRBV27; CDR3aa: CASSLKKTGTGVSYEQYF; CDR3nt: TGTGCCAGCAGCTTAAAGAAAACCGGGACAGGAGTCTCCTACGAGCAGTACTTC
abundance: .; d_gene: .; j_gene: TRBJ2-3; v_gene: TRBV5-6; CDR3aa: CASSLRLTRTDTQYF; CDR3nt: TGTGCCAGCAGCTTGCGTCTTACAAGGACGGATACGCAGTATTTT
abundance: .; d_gene: TRBD2; j_gene: TRBJ2-1; v_gene: TRBV7-6; CDR3aa: CASSLSPGTSGRSPNEQFF; CDR3nt: TGTGCCAGCAGCTTGAGTCCCGGGACTAGCGGGAGGTCCCCCAATGAGCAGTTCTTC
abundance: many; d_gene: TRBD1; j_gene: TRBJ2-6; v_gene: TRBV12-3/TRBV12-4; CDR3aa: CASSPATGVLGGGANVLTF; CDR3nt: TGTGCCAGCAGCCCGGCGACAGGGGTCTTAGGTGGTGGGGCCAACGTCCTGACTTTC
abundance: few; d_gene: .; j_gene: TRBJ1-4; v_gene: TRBV7-2; CDR3aa: CASSLEGRAAEKLFF; CDR3nt: TGTGCCAGCAGCTTAGAGGGCCGGGCGGCGGAAAAACTGTTTTTT
abundance: few; d_gene: TRBD1; j_gene: TRBJ2-3; v_gene: TRBV7-2; CDR3aa: CASSSDREVLMDTQYF; CDR3nt: TGTGCCAGCAGCTCCGACAGGGAAGTTCTGATGGATACGCAGTATTTT
abundance: few; d_gene: .; j_gene: TRBJ1-2; v_gene: TRBV6-6; CDR3aa: CASSYAGQNYGYTF; CDR3nt: TGTGCCAGCAGTTACGCCGGACAGAACTATGGCTACACCTTC
abundance: .; d_gene: .; j_gene: TRBJ1-5; v_gene: TRBV6-1; CDR3aa: CASNMNRVHQPQHF; CDR3nt: TGTGCCAGTAACATGAACAGGGTCCATCAGCCCCAGCATTTT
abundance: .; d_gene: TRBD1; j_gene: TRBJ1-1; v_gene: TRBV5-8; CDR3aa: CASSRRDRDFAEAFF; CDR3nt: TGTGCCAGCAGCCGCCGGGACAGGGATTTCGCTGAAGCTTTCTTT
abundance: few; d_gene: .; j_gene: TRBJ1-1; v_gene: TRBV7-9; CDR3aa: CASTPGGRDTEAFF; CDR3nt: TGTGCCAGCACCCCCGGGGGGAGGGACACTGAAGCTTTCTTT
abundance: many; d_gene: .; j_gene: TRBJ2-3; v_gene: TRBV7-8; CDR3aa: CASSPSGSGDTQYF; CDR3nt: TGTGCCAGCAGCCCCTCGGGGTCGGGGGATACGCAGTATTTT
abundance: .; d_gene: TRBD2; j_gene: TRBJ2-2; v_gene: TRBV5-1; CDR3aa: CASSWRTSGNTGELFF; CDR3nt: TGCGCCAGCAGCTGGAGGACTAGCGGGAACACCGGGGAGCTGTTTTTT
abundance: .; d_gene: .; j_gene: TRBJ1-2; v_gene: TRBV6-8; CDR3aa: CASSYSISGSYGYTF; CDR3nt: TGTGCCAGCAGTTACTCGATTTCTGGGTCCTATGGCTACACCTTC
abundance: .; d_gene: .; j_gene: TRBJ1-2; v_gene: TRBV11-2; CDR3aa: CASSPNGRADYGYTF; CDR3nt: TGTGCCAGCAGCCCTAACGGGCGGGCCGACTATGGCTACACCTTC
abundance: .; d_gene: TRBD2; j_gene: TRBJ2-7; v_gene: TRBV5-3; CDR3aa: CASSLGTSSTLREQYF; CDR3nt: TGTGCCAGCAGTTTGGGGACTAGCTCCACTTTGCGCGAGCAGTACTTC
abundance: few; d_gene: .; j_gene: TRBJ1-1; v_gene: TRBV9; CDR3aa: CASSPSWGTEAFF; CDR3nt: TGTGCCAGCAGCCCTAGCTGGGGTACTGAAGCTTTCTTT
abundance: .; d_gene: .; j_gene: TRBJ1-5; v_gene: TRBV12-3/TRBV12-4; CDR3aa: CATTWAGGENQPQHF; CDR3nt: TGTGCCACAACGTGGGCGGGGGGTGAAAATCAGCCCCAGCATTTT
abundance: .; d_gene: .; j_gene: TRBJ2-7; v_gene: TRBV11-2; CDR3aa: CASSLVAGTFTYEQYF; CDR3nt: TGTGCCAGCAGCTTAGTTGCCGGGACATTTACCTACGAGCAGTACTTC
abundance: .; d_gene: .; j_gene: TRBJ1-5; v_gene: TRBV12-3/TRBV12-4; CDR3aa: CASSFGRTNQPQHF; CDR3nt: TGTGCCAGCAGTTTTGGCAGGACCAATCAGCCCCAGCATTTT
abundance: few; d_gene: .; j_gene: TRBJ1-6; v_gene: TRBV7-6; CDR3aa: CASSLGGGYNSPLHF; CDR3nt: TGTGCCAGCAGCTTAGGAGGGGGCTATAATTCACCCCTCCACTTT
abundance: .; d_gene: .; j_gene: TRBJ1-5; v_gene: TRBV7-2; CDR3aa: CASSWTRGGQPQHF; CDR3nt: TGTGCCAGCAGTTGGACAAGGGGGGGACAGCCCCAGCATTTT
abundance: .; d_gene: .; j_gene: TRBJ2-2; v_gene: TRBV6-8; CDR3aa: CASRMAGWAGELFF; CDR3nt: TGTGCCAGCAGGATGGCAGGGTGGGCCGGTGAGCTGTTTTTT
abundance: .; d_gene: .; j_gene: TRBJ2-5; v_gene: TRBV5-5; CDR3aa: CASSPSLDLSEIQYF; CDR3nt: TGTGCCAGCAGCCCGTCCCTGGATTTGAGTGAGATCCAGTACTTC
abundance: few; d_gene: TRBD2; j_gene: TRBJ2-3; v_gene: TRBV7-9; CDR3aa: CASSYSGVTDTQYF; CDR3nt: TGTGCCAGCAGCTATAGCGGGGTCACAGATACGCAGTATTTT
abundance: .; d_gene: .; j_gene: TRBJ1-1; v_gene: TRBV19; CDR3aa: CASSMWGVEAFF; CDR3nt: TGTGCCAGTAGTATGTGGGGGGTCGAAGCTTTCTTT
abundance: .; d_gene: TRBD2; j_gene: TRBJ2-1; v_gene: TRBV12-3/TRBV12-4; CDR3aa: CASRSSGSPFNEQFF; CDR3nt: TGTGCCAGCCGTTCTAGCGGGAGTCCCTTTAATGAGCAGTTCTTC
abundance: .; d_gene: .; j_gene: TRBJ1-6; v_gene: TRBV20-1; CDR3aa: CSARDRIRTENSPLHF; CDR3nt: TGCAGTGCTAGAGATCGAATCAGGACAGAGAATTCACCCCTCCACTTT
abundance: .; d_gene: .; j_gene: TRBJ1-5; v_gene: TRBV5-1; CDR3aa: CASSLDPHTGQPQHF; CDR3nt: TGCGCCAGCAGCTTGGACCCTCACACCGGCCAGCCCCAGCATTTT
abundance: .; d_gene: TRBD2; j_gene: TRBJ2-7; v_gene: TRBV7-2; CDR3aa: CASSPRLAGTIYEQYF; CDR3nt: TGTGCCAGCAGCCCGAGACTAGCGGGTACCATCTACGAGCAGTACTTC
abundance: many; d_gene: .; j_gene: TRBJ1-4; v_gene: TRBV7-8; CDR3aa: CASSLTGVGEKLFF; CDR3nt: TGTGCCAGCAGCTTAACTGGGGTGGGCGAAAAACTGTTTTTT
abundance: few; d_gene: .; j_gene: TRBJ2-7; v_gene: TRBV11-2; CDR3aa: CASSLMGGIEQYF; CDR3nt: TGTGCCAGCAGCTTAATGGGAGGCATCGAGCAGTACTTC
abundance: .; d_gene: TRBD1; j_gene: TRBJ2-3; v_gene: TRBV15; CDR3aa: CATSPGTGRTDTQYF; CDR3nt: TGTGCCACCAGCCCCGGGACAGGGAGGACAGATACGCAGTATTTT
abundance: many; d_gene: TRBD2; j_gene: TRBJ2-1; v_gene: TRBV7-2; CDR3aa: CASSLGLAGGVEQFF; CDR3nt: TGTGCCAGCAGCTTAGGACTAGCGGGAGGCGTTGAGCAGTTCTTC
abundance: .; d_gene: TRBD2; j_gene: TRBJ2-7; v_gene: TRBV5-1; CDR3aa: CASSLGWGGEQYF; CDR3nt: TGCGCCAGCAGCTTGGGATGGGGGGGCGAGCAGTACTTC
abundance: .; d_gene: .; j_gene: TRBJ1-1; v_gene: TRBV10-1; CDR3aa: CASSESPGLGEAFF; CDR3nt: TGCGCCAGCAGTGAGTCGCCAGGACTGGGTGAAGCTTTCTTT
abundance: .; d_gene: TRBD1; j_gene: TRBJ1-4; v_gene: TRBV27; CDR3aa: CASSSVGTGVRNEKLFF; CDR3nt: TGTGCCAGCAGTTCAGTCGGGACAGGGGTTCGGAATGAAAAACTGTTTTTT
abundance: .; d_gene: .; j_gene: TRBJ2-5; v_gene: TRBV12-5; CDR3aa: CASAPGKGYQETRYF; CDR3nt: TGTGCTAGTGCCCCTGGTAAGGGGTACCAAGAGACCCGGTACTTC
abundance: .; d_gene: .; j_gene: TRBJ1-3; v_gene: TRBV5-1; CDR3aa: CASSSGEGGGNTIYF; CDR3nt: TGCGCCAGCAGCTCCGGCGAAGGAGGTGGAAACACCATATATTTT
abundance: many; d_gene: .; j_gene: TRBJ1-1; v_gene: TRBV7-2; CDR3aa: CASSLVSHTEAFF; CDR3nt: TGTGCCAGCAGCTTAGTAAGCCACACTGAAGCTTTCTTT
abundance: .; d_gene: .; j_gene: TRBJ1-2; v_gene: TRBV7-9; CDR3aa: CASSATDSANYGYTF; CDR3nt: TGTGCCAGCAGCGCGACGGACAGCGCCAACTATGGCTACACCTTC
abundance: few; d_gene: .; j_gene: TRBJ2-2; v_gene: TRBV4-1; CDR3aa: CASSHLQTGELFF; CDR3nt: TGCGCCAGCAGCCATTTACAAACCGGGGAGCTGTTTTTT
abundance: .; d_gene: TRBD1; j_gene: TRBJ1-2; v_gene: TRBV15; CDR3aa: CATSRPLRDSKPIYGYTF; CDR3nt: TGTGCCACCAGCAGACCACTACGGGACAGCAAACCAATCTATGGCTACACCTTC
abundance: .; d_gene: TRBD1; j_gene: TRBJ2-6; v_gene: TRBV28; CDR3aa: CASRRPGQGSGANVLTF; CDR3nt: TGTGCCAGCAGGAGGCCGGGACAGGGCTCTGGGGCCAACGTCCTGACTTTC
abundance: .; d_gene: TRBD1; j_gene: TRBJ1-1; v_gene: TRBV5-3; CDR3aa: CASSAGTANSEAFF; CDR3nt: TGTGCCAGCAGCGCCGGGACAGCGAACAGTGAAGCTTTCTTT
abundance: .; d_gene: .; j_gene: TRBJ1-2; v_gene: TRBV7-2; CDR3aa: CASSLAGGGRGNYGYTF; CDR3nt: TGTGCCAGCAGCTTAGCGGGTGGTGGCCGGGGAAACTATGGCTACACCTTC
abundance: few; d_gene: .; j_gene: TRBJ1-2; v_gene: TRBV6-5; CDR3aa: CASRGGGLSYGYTF; CDR3nt: TGTGCCAGCCGAGGGGGGGGGCTGAGCTATGGCTACACCTTC
abundance: .; d_gene: .; j_gene: TRBJ1-2; v_gene: TRBV11-2; CDR3aa: CASSLGSVGTYGYTF; CDR3nt: TGTGCCAGCAGCTTGGGCTCAGTAGGAACCTATGGCTACACCTTC